The present entry profiles one T cell receptor (beta chain) with its context. Its target is unknown. V shed 0 bases, J shed 2 bases, and the junction held 14 bases outside the gene matches. Germline V gene data show CDR1 as SGHRS and CDR2 as YFSETQ. This CDR3 is built from 18 residues. Data came from immunoSEQ multiplex PCR; TCRdb stores just in-frame clones and leaves some out. The sample includes around 77,000 clones, roughly 94% of them seen just once. The sample belongs to a study of graft-versus-host responses after intestinal transplantation. Study in general: Recipients underwent multivisceral, liver-intestinal, or isolated intestinal transplants. After anti-thymocyte globulin induction, recipients took tacrolimus and steroids for two to three years. Study-wide points: Peak circulating GvH clone levels were associated with early post-transplant HvG declines.

This receptor was taken from a human donor who received an intestinal transplant. The chain carries TRBV5-1 and TRBJ2-7; 7 bases fit TRBD2. Here the sequenced sample was unstimulated CD8+ T cells sorted from spleen or lymph node cells, taken before intestinal transplant. The CDR3, as DNA: TGCGCCAGCAGCTTGGCTGGGAGGGTGCGGGAGACCCCCTACGAGCAGTACTTC. Protein: CASSLAGRVRETPYEQYF.